This T cell receptor beta chain was recovered during a study of blood T cell repertoires in COVID-19. Study information: Nucleic acid was either cDNA or gDNA, and it came from T cells, B-cell-depleted T cells, or PBMCs.

Per the germline V gene, CDR1 is PRHDT and CDR2 is FYEKMQ (reference sequence). The CDR3 is 16 residues long. V shed 5 bases and J 2 bases; nucleotides not matched to a gene: 6. Source study methods: Reference gene primer amplification in the assay estimated nucleated cell counts. Repertoires were generated with immunoSEQ multiplex PCR, while TCRdb's copy carries only in-frame clones and drops some. V and J calls and clone size come straight from that table; D and trimming were deduced from the DNA. The table has fewer than 300,000 clones, around 90% seen once. The chain employs TRBV13 and TRBJ2-6, with TRBD2 matching 7 bases. This clonotype was sampled from a woman aged 25-40 years with acute or convalescent COVID-19. Sequencing used peripheral blood. The CDR3 DNA reads as TGTGCCAGCAGCACCGCGGGGGTGACTGGGGCCAACGTCCTGACTTTC. Its protein product is CASSTAGVTGANVLTF.